This TCR beta chain was recovered during a study of blood T cell repertoires in COVID-19. About the study: Sites across the United States, Italy and Spain contributed samples from acute and convalescent COVID-19. PBMCs, B-cell-depleted T cells, or T cells were the source of the cDNA or gDNA that made up the material.

Per the germline V gene, CDR1 is SGHRS and CDR2 is YFSETQ. This CDR3 has 15 residues. V lost 0 bases and J lost 4; bases outside the gene matches: 3. Original data processing: Estimated nucleated cell counts came from reference gene primer amplification. Sequenced by immunoSEQ multiplex PCR; TCRdb stores in-frame clones only, minus some. V and J calls and clone size are those listed in that table; D and trimming were worked out from the DNA. The data hold over 200,000 clones, with around 83% observed a single time. The sequence was obtained from an elderly man with acute or convalescent COVID-19. The V call is TRBV5-1, the J call TRBJ2-7; 11 nucleotides line up with TRBD2. The material sequenced was peripheral blood. The CDR3 DNA reads as TGCGCCAGCAGCTTGGAAACTAGCGGGAGATACGAGCAGTACTTC. Protein: CASSLETSGRYEQYF.